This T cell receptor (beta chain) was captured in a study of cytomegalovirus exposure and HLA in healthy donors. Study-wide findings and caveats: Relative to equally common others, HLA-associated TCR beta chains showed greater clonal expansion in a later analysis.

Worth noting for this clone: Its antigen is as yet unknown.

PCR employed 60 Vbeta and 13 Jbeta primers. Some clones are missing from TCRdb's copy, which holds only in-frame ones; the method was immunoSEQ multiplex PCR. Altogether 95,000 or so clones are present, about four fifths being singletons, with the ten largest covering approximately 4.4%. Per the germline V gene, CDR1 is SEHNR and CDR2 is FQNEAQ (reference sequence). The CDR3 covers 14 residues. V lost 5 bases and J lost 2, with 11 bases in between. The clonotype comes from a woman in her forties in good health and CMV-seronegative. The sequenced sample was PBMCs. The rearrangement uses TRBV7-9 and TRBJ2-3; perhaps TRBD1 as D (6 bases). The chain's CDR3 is CASSPGHPTDTQYF. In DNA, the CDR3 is TGTGCCAGCAGCCCGGGACATCCCACAGATACGCAGTATTTT.